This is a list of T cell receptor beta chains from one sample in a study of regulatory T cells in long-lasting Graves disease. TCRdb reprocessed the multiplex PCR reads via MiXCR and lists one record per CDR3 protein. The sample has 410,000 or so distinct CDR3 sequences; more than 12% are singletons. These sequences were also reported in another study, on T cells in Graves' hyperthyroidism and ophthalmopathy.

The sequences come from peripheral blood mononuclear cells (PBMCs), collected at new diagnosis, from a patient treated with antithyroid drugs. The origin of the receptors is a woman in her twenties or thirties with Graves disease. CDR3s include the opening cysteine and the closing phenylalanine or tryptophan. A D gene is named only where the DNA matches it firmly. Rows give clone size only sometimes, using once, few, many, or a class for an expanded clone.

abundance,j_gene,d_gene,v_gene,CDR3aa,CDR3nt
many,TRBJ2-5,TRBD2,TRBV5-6,CASSYGTSGVQETQYF,TGTGCCAGCAGCTACGGGACTAGCGGGGTCCAAGAGACCCAGTACTTC
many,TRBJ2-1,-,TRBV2,CASRRRASSYNEQFF,TGTGCCAGCAGGAGAAGAGCGAGCTCCTACAATGAGCAGTTCTTC
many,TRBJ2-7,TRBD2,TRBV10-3,CAIKPGLADASYEQYF,TGTGCCATCAAACCGGGACTAGCGGATGCCTCCTACGAGCAGTACTTC
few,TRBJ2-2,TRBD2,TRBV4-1,CASSPGTSGELFF,TGCGCCAGCAGTCCCGGGACTAGCGGGGAGCTGTTTTTT
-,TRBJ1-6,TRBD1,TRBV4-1,CASSPWTGTNSPLHF,TGCGCCAGCAGCCCATGGACAGGGACCAATTCACCCCTCCACTTT
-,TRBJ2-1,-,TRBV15,CATSREVEGPSNEQFF,TGTGCCACCAGCAGAGAAGTGGAAGGACCAAGCAATGAGCAGTTCTTC
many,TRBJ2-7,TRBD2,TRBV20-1,CSARVTSGTASSYEQYF,TGCAGTGCTAGAGTCACTAGCGGGACCGCCAGCTCCTACGAGCAGTACTTC
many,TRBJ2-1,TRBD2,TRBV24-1,CATSLAGGLNEQFF,TGTGCCACCAGCCTAGCGGGAGGCCTAAATGAGCAGTTCTTC
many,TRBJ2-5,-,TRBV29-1,CSVEGSAGETQYF,TGCAGCGTTGAAGGATCGGCGGGAGAGACCCAGTACTTC
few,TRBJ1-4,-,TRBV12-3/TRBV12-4,CASSLGDTENEKLFF,TGTGCCAGCAGTTTAGGGGACACGGAGAATGAAAAACTGTTTTTT
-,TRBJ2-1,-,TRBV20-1,CSASNVAGTYYNEQFF,TGCAGTGCTTCTAACGTCGCCGGGACTTACTACAATGAGCAGTTCTTC